A single sample gave rise to the 5 T cell receptor beta chains below, sequenced in a study of shared clonotypes between healthy human individuals (dated by TCRdb to 2018 to 2020). Preparation of the library involved the immunoSEQ multiplex PCR assay. In its TCRdb copy, this immuneACCESS table keeps in-frame sequences only and misses some clones. Where compared with another copy, unresolved V genes explain less than half of these, and the others have no known cause. This sample is represented by approximately 620,000 clones; almost 97% of them were singletons. The top ten clonotypes cover around 0.057% of the sample. The sequencing input was naive CD4+ T cells sorted from blood. The intended sense of this specimen's cell subset or site label: CD45RA+ positively selected. The receptors stem from a woman in her 30s in good health.

The V and J genes are TRBV5-1 and TRBJ2-5; 8 nucleotides match TRBD2. V gave up 0 bases and J gave up 7 bases; unmatched junction bases: 5. CDR3 length: 14 residues. CDR1 and CDR2 (germline): SGHRS, YFSETQ. CDR3 DNA sequence: TGCGCCAGCAGCTTGGGACCGGCGGGGGGGACCCAGTACTTC. Translating it yields CASSLGPAGGTQYF.

J is TRBJ1-5 and V is TRBV6-1; a weak D match, TRBD1 (6 bases). The CDR3 extends over 12 amino acids. CDR1 MNHNS and CDR2 SASEGT come from the germline V gene. Trimming stripped 6 bases from V and 11 bases from J, with 14 bases between. CDR3 residues: CASSPGGRAQHF. CDR3 nucleotides: TGTGCCAGCAGCCCCGGGGGCCGAGCCCAGCATTTT.

The rearrangement uses TRBV7-2 and TRBJ1-5; D is unclear. Germline V lookup: CDR1 SGHTA, CDR2 FQGNSA. Trimming removed 5 bases from V and 4 bases from J, with 18 bases in between. CDR3 length: 16 amino acids. CDR3 loop: CASSPNVLRKNQPQHF. The CDR3, as DNA: TGTGCCAGCAGCCCCAACGTCCTCCGTAAAAATCAGCCCCAGCATTTT.

The chain combines TRBV6-1 with TRBJ1-3, with D unclear. Trimming stripped 7 bases from V and 3 bases from J, with 16 bases between. The germline V gene has CDR1 MNHNS and CDR2 SASEGT. This CDR3 comprises 15 residues. The CDR3 protein is CASKFSGGFGNTIYF. The CDR3 DNA reads TGTGCCAGCAAGTTTAGCGGCGGCTTTGGAAACACCATATATTTT.

Concerning this clone itself: Other DNA sequences in the same sample also yield this CDR3. The V gene is TRBV18, the J gene TRBJ2-1, with 10 bases identical to TRBD2. Germline V lookup: CDR1 KGHSH, CDR2 LQKENI. CDR3 length: 15 amino acids. J gave up 4 bases and V 3 bases, and 3 bases lay outside the gene matches. The CDR3 region is CASSPRTSGYNEQFF. In DNA, the CDR3 is TGTGCCAGCTCACCCCGGACTAGCGGTTACAATGAGCAGTTCTTC.